This T cell receptor beta chain was captured in a study of glioma-infiltrating T cells after dendritic cell vaccination. Regarding this clone: Its antigen is as yet unknown.

The time point was: after dendritic cell vaccination, including at tumor progression/relapse. Patients had residual fresh-frozen tumor tissue and more than two years of survival data. Germline values: CDR1 SGHKS, CDR2 YYEKEE (reference sequence). The CDR3 extends over 16 amino acids. After removal of 3 bases from V and 4 bases from J, the junction contained 10 bases not matched to a gene. Findings and caveats of the study: The cohort had few patients with full blood and tumor sets.

Profiled with immunoSEQ multiplex PCR; TCRdb holds only in-frame clones, not every one. The data hold tens of thousands of clones, with more than 75% observed a single time. The chain links TRBV5-5 to TRBJ2-5, with 9 bases aligning to TRBD2. Source: blood, taken after dendritic cell vaccination. The receptor comes from a human donor with glioblastoma. CDR3: CASSSGNLAGTETQYF. The CDR3 DNA reads TGTGCCAGCAGCTCTGGGAACCTAGCGGGGACAGAGACCCAGTACTTC.